The clone carrying this TCR beta chain came up once. Its matching antigen is unknown. CDR3 size: 14 residues. Germline assignment: CDR1 ENHRY and CDR2 SYGVKD. V lost 5 bases and J lost 7, with 14 bases in between. Repertoires were generated with immunoSEQ multiplex PCR, while TCRdb's copy carries only in-frame clones and drops some. The data hold about 2 million clones, with about 95% observed a single time. This entry comes from a study of shared clonotypes between healthy human individuals. Study-wide results and caveats: The diversity represented, both genetic and in exposure history, was limited by few donors.

This sequence joins TRBV10-3 and TRBJ1-4; TRBD1 might be the D (5 bases). The sequencing sample was made of naive CD4+ T cells sorted from blood. As for subset: CD45RA+ positively selected. This TCR was sampled from a man younger than 30 in good health. The CDR3 region is CAISRGRVGEKLFF. CDR3 DNA sequence: TGTGCCATCAGTAGGGGCAGAGTGGGTGAAAAACTGTTTTTT.